Listed below are T cell receptor beta chains from one sample, sequenced in a study of T-cell reconstitution after alpha-beta-depleted transplantation in children. TCRdb called the PCR reads again in MiXCR, with one record for every CDR3 protein. The table has approximately 980,000 distinct CDR3 sequences, 25% to 30% seen once. Material: PBMCs, mostly from graft donor cells, obtained 360 days after TCRalphabeta/CD19-depleted stem cell transplant. The receptor source for this set is a boy in the first two years of life who had a stem cell transplant for SCID, so the T cells may come from the graft donor. CDR3s include the opening cysteine and the closing phenylalanine or tryptophan. The D gene is left open where the match is weak. Some rows have no size entry. The others give once, few or many, or a class for an expanded clone.

D,V,J,size,CDR3,DNA
.,TRBV29-1,TRBJ1-2,once,CSVDGGGPDNYGYTF,TGCAGCGTTGATGGGGGGGGGCCCGACAACTATGGCTACACCTTC
TRBD2,TRBV20-1,TRBJ2-7,many,CSATNAGGIYEQYF,TGCAGTGCAACAAATGCCGGGGGGATCTACGAGCAGTACTTC
TRBD1,TRBV5-1,TRBJ2-1,.,CASSLGGTGNPNEQFF,TGCGCCAGCAGCTTGGGGGGGACAGGGAACCCTAATGAGCAGTTCTTC
.,TRBV6-5,TRBJ2-3,.,CASSYGRGRRGTDTQYF,TGTGCCAGCAGTTACGGACGAGGGAGGCGGGGCACAGATACGCAGTATTTT
TRBD2,TRBV5-8,TRBJ2-1,.,CASSTSGGGSEQFF,TGTGCCAGCAGTACTAGCGGGGGGGGTAGTGAGCAGTTCTTC
TRBD1,TRBV5-1,TRBJ2-7,.,CASSLQGTGVDEQYF,TGCGCCAGCAGCTTGCAAGGGACAGGGGTGGACGAGCAGTACTTC
TRBD2,TRBV7-2,TRBJ2-7,.,CASSPRLAGGHGEQYF,TGTGCCAGCAGCCCGAGACTAGCGGGGGGCCACGGGGAGCAGTACTTC
.,TRBV12-3/TRBV12-4,TRBJ2-3,few,CASSMPGPSAQYF,TGTGCCAGCAGTATGCCGGGACCAAGTGCGCAGTATTTT
.,TRBV24-1,TRBJ2-3,few,CATSEGVGGRDTQYF,TGTGCCACCAGTGAGGGAGTGGGGGGCAGGGATACGCAGTATTTT
.,TRBV27,TRBJ1-1,.,CASSRAYEAEAFF,TGTGCCAGCAGTAGGGCCTATGAGGCTGAAGCTTTCTTT
TRBD1,TRBV20-1,TRBJ1-1,.,CSARATGGTEAFF,TGCAGTGCTAGAGCAACAGGGGGGACTGAAGCTTTCTTT
.,TRBV12-1,TRBJ2-5,few,CASSFEVFVETQYF,TGTGCCAGCAGCTTTGAGGTGTTTGTGGAGACCCAGTACTTC
.,TRBV7-8,TRBJ2-1,.,CASSPGQRRTYNEQFF,TGTGCCAGCAGCCCAGGACAGCGGAGGACATACAATGAGCAGTTCTTC
.,TRBV7-9,TRBJ1-6,few,CASTDATVNRDNSPLHF,TGTGCCAGCACCGACGCCACGGTAAACAGGGATAATTCACCCCTCCACTTT
.,TRBV20-1,TRBJ1-3,.,CSERGGAGNTIYF,TGCAGTGAGCGGGGGGGGGCTGGAAACACCATATATTTT
.,TRBV28,TRBJ2-5,.,CASSLKTGWLYQETQYF,TGTGCCAGCAGTTTAAAAACAGGGTGGTTGTACCAAGAGACCCAGTACTTC